The T cell receptor beta chain described here comes from a study of CD4 T cells in relation to SARS-CoV-2 and coronaviruses. The CDR3 consists of 17 residues. J gave up 0 bases and V 1 base, and 6 bases lay outside the gene matches. Germline V gene sequence: CDR1 SSHAT, CDR2 FNYEAQ (reference sequence). Regarding this clone: Its antigen is currently unknown.

Profiled with immunoSEQ multiplex PCR; TCRdb holds only in-frame clones, not every one. The table records more than 15,000 clones, under 85% of them present only once. CD4+ T cells from unexposed donors were obtained before the COVID-19 pandemic (2011-2018). The cells were cultured for under 13 days before CD4+ T cells were isolated. Testing used SARS-CoV-2 S/N and four cold-coronavirus spikes on unexposed-donor CD4+ T cells, cells permitting. V is TRBV7-7 and J is TRBJ2-1; TRBD1 agrees at 7 bases. The TCR originated in a human donor in good health. Sequencing used CD4+ T cells from PBMCs, cultured in vitro. The CDR3 nucleotides are TGTGCCAGCAGCTTAGGAGGGACAGACAGCTCCTACAATGAGCAGTTCTTC. Residues: CASSLGGTDSSYNEQFF.